Sequencing of this T cell receptor beta chain was carried out in a study of cytomegalovirus exposure and HLA in healthy donors. Study outcomes and limitations: Most TCR sequences were seen very rarely across donors, but some public TCRs occurred in many. When a later analysis was performed, an Asian-associated ancestry cluster reportedly had fewer N-insertions than the approximately 680-donor mean. The authors excluded some V segments, including TRBV6-2 and TRBV6-3, as indistinguishable. In a later analysis, at a false discovery rate of 0.05, under 20,000 TCR beta sequences matched HLA alleles.

To note about this clone: The target antigen is unknown.

This CDR3 has 15 residues. CDR1 is LGHNA, CDR2 YSLEER, per germline. V shed 0 bases and J shed 0 bases, with 8 bases lying between them. The PCR ran on 60 Vbeta and 13 Jbeta primers. The assay was immunoSEQ multiplex PCR, and TCRdb's table has in-frame clones only and misses some. This sample yields about 96,000 clones, of which around 74% are seen a single time; 13% to 15% belongs to the top ten. The source is a woman in her 70s in good health and CMV-seropositive. Material for sequencing was PBMCs. The chain links TRBV4-3 to TRBJ1-2; D gene uncertain. The CDR3 bases are TGCGCCAGCAGCCAAGATATTGGCCCTAACTATGGCTACACCTTC. It yields the protein CASSQDIGPNYGYTF.